These 32 T cell receptor beta chains came from one sample sequenced in a study of graft-versus-host responses after intestinal transplantation. Assay used: immunoSEQ multiplex PCR; TCRdb lists only in-frame clones, some missing. The repertoire holds around 45,000 clones, with approximately 95% as singletons. This specimen consisted of PBMCs, obtained more than 310 days after intestinal transplant. Receptors originate from a human patient who received an intestinal transplant, so some T cells may come from the graft donor.

This rearrangement joins TRBV28 to TRBJ2-7; maybe TRBD1 (5 bases). This CDR3 comprises 17 residues. The V gene's germline CDR1 is MDHEN and CDR2 SYDVKM. The germline V and J ends were trimmed by 3 bases and 4 bases, with 22 bases remaining between them. CDR3 in amino acids: CASSFTPDSQSLYEQYF. The DNA of the CDR3 is TGTGCCAGCAGTTTTACCCCAGACAGTCAAAGCCTGTACGAGCAGTACTTC.

The V gene is TRBV6-1, the J gene TRBJ1-2; a possible D gene is TRBD1 (6 bases). Between the trimmed V and J ends, which lost 4 bases and 5 bases, there was a span of 8 bases. The germline gives CDR1 MNHNS, CDR2 SASEGT. CDR3 length: 12 amino acids. CDR3 loop: CASSGTGYGYTF. The CDR3 region has the DNA TGTGCCAGCAGTGGAACAGGGTATGGCTACACCTTC.

The J gene is TRBJ1-1, the V gene TRBV28; TRBD1 is a possible D gene (5 bases). With 2 bases removed from V and 8 bases from J, the gap between germline ends came to 6 bases. Germline V lookup: CDR1 MDHEN, CDR2 SYDVKM. The CDR3 sequence is 11 residues long. This CDR3 reads CASSLGGEAFF. Here the CDR3 DNA reads TGTGCCAGCAGTTTAGGGGGAGAAGCTTTCTTT.

The rearrangement uses TRBV18 and TRBJ1-1; 10 nucleotides align to TRBD1. The CDR3 extends over 14 amino acids. The germline V gene encodes CDR1 KGHSH and CDR2 LQKENI. The junction had 3 bases not matched to a gene; V was cut back by 5 bases and J by 3 bases. The CDR3 spells CASSGTGAHTEAFF. The CDR3 region has the DNA TGTGCCAGCTCAGGGACAGGGGCCCACACTGAAGCTTTCTTT.

The V gene is TRBV11-3, the J gene TRBJ2-1; a weak D match, TRBD2 (5 bases). The CDR3 is 13 residues long. CDR1 is SGHNT, CDR2 YENEEA, per germline. V gave up 5 bases and J gave up 8 bases, with 13 bases separating them. DNA for the CDR3: TGTGCCAGCAGCGCCCCGATGGAGGATGAGCAGTTCTTC. Its translation is CASSAPMEDEQFF. Drawing the rest from reference TRBV11-3 and TRBJ2-1, the complete variable domain is EAGVVQSPRYKIIEKKQPVAFWCNPISGHNTLYWYLQNLGQGPELLIRYENEEAVDDSQLPKDRFSAERLKGVDSTLKIQPAELGDSAVYLCASSAPMEDEQFFGPGTRLTVL.

This clone appeared a single time. V usage is TRBV7-2 and J usage is TRBJ2-7, with unresolved D. The CDR3 contains 12 residues. Between the trimmed V and J ends, which lost 3 bases and 4 bases, there was a span of 7 bases. Germline lookup yields CDR1 SGHTA and CDR2 FQGNSA. CDR3 bases: TGTGCCAGCAGCTTTAACTCTTACGAGCAGTACTTC. Translated, it gives CASSFNSYEQYF.

CDR3 coding DNA: TGTGCCAGCAGTCCGACTAGCGCTGGGCCCCGCGAGCAGTACTTC. This codes for CASSPTSAGPREQYF. This rearrangement joins TRBV7-3 to TRBJ2-7, with TRBD2 matching over 8 bases. Germline V gives CDR1 SGHTA, CDR2 FQGTGA. Trimming cost V 6 bases and J 6 bases; bases outside gene matches: 13. The CDR3 sequence is 15 residues long.

This chain joins TRBV5-5 and TRBJ1-1; 7 bases are shared with TRBD1. This CDR3 region has 13 residues. The germline CDR1 and CDR2 sequences are SGHKS and YYEKEE (reference sequence). V lost 4 bases and J lost 8; bases outside the gene matches: 8. CDR3 coding DNA: TGTGCCAGCAGCCGAGGGACAGACAGAGAAGCTTTCTTT. Amino acid sequence: CASSRGTDREAFF.

This sequence joins TRBV4-1 and TRBJ1-1, with 10 bases that match TRBD1. The CDR3 is 17 amino acids. Germline trimming cut 7 bases from V and 3 bases from J; bases unmatched to any gene: 14. The germline V gene encodes CDR1 MGHRA and CDR2 YSYEKL. The CDR3 DNA reads TGCGCCAGCACTTCGACAGGGGGCAGCTTCACGGACACTGAAGCTTTCTTT. Translation gives CASTSTGGSFTDTEAFF.

The rearrangement links TRBV6-5 to TRBJ1-3; D gene uncertain. V lost 0 bases to trimming and J lost 0 bases, with 9 bases between them. Per germline, CDR1 MNHEY and CDR2 SVGAGI. This CDR3 spans 16 amino acids. CDR3 loop: CASSYSPGSSGNTIYF. The CDR3 DNA reads TGTGCCAGCAGTTACTCGCCAGGTAGCTCTGGAAACACCATATATTTT.

The chain combines TRBV7-6 with TRBJ2-2, with D unresolved. Germline lookup yields CDR1 SGHVS and CDR2 FNYEAQ. V was pared by 0 bases and J by 4 bases, with 3 bases between. CDR3 size: 13 residues. As DNA, the CDR3 is TGTGCCAGCAGCTTAGCTGTCACCGGGGAGCTGTTTTTT. This sequence encodes CASSLAVTGELFF. Looking up the rest from reference TRBV7-6 and TRBJ2-2 gives the full variable domain: GAGVSQSPRYKVTKRGQDVALRCDPISGHVSLYWYRQALGQGPEFLTYFNYEAQQDKSGLPNDRFSAERPEGSISTLTIQRTEQRDSAMYRCASSLAVTGELFFGEGSRLTVL.

The J gene is TRBJ1-2, the V gene TRBV19; unclear D gene. Germline CDR1 is LNHDA and CDR2 is SQIVND (reference sequence). The CDR3 runs 14 residues. V was trimmed by 7 bases and J by 1 base, leaving 13 bases between them. The CDR3 DNA reads as TGTGCCAGTACCCCGCGGCAGATTAACTATGGCTACACCTTC. Amino acids: CASTPRQINYGYTF.

The chain joins TRBV11-1 to TRBJ2-7; D possibly corresponds to TRBD2 (6 bases). Trimming took 3 bases from V and 1 from J, leaving 10 bases between them. The germline V gene encodes CDR1 SGHAT and CDR2 FQDESV (reference sequence). The CDR3 is made up of 14 amino acids. The CDR3 coding sequence is TGTGCCAGCAGCTTTAGGGGAGGATCCTACGAGCAGTACTTC. Translating gives CASSFRGGSYEQYF.

V and J are TRBV19 and TRBJ2-1; D is unresolved. V shed 1 base and J shed 12 bases, with 10 bases lying between them. Germline values: CDR1 LNHDA, CDR2 SQIVND (reference sequence). The CDR3 has 12 amino acids. The CDR3 spells CASSIGNVVQFF. In nucleotides, the CDR3 is TGTGCCAGTAGTATAGGGAACGTAGTGCAGTTCTTC.

The J gene is TRBJ2-2, the V gene TRBV7-6; D gene ambiguous. Looked up from germline, CDR1 is SGHVS and CDR2 is FNYEAQ. Trimming took off 5 bases at V and 0 bases at J, with 13 bases between the two ends. The CDR3 loop spans 16 amino acids. CDR3 DNA: TGTGCCAGCAGCCGCTGGGAAGCTACGAACACCGGGGAGCTGTTTTTT. It is translated as CASSRWEATNTGELFF.

The chain combines TRBV19 with TRBJ2-1; 7 bases are shared with TRBD1. The CDR3 sequence is 14 residues long. CDR1 and CDR2 (germline): LNHDA, SQIVND (reference sequence). The trim removed 8 bases at V and 6 bases at J, leaving 10 bases unmatched. The CDR3 region is CASLKQGPGNEQFF. The CDR3 region has the DNA TGTGCCAGTCTAAAACAGGGGCCGGGCAATGAGCAGTTCTTC.

The genes are TRBV5-4 and TRBJ2-2, with D possibly being TRBD1 or TRBD2 (5 bases each). CDR3 length equals 12 residues. V was clipped by 4 bases and J by 6 bases, with 7 bases between them. Germline CDR1 and CDR2: SGHNT and YYREEE (reference sequence). For the CDR3, the DNA is TGTGCCAGCAGCGAGGGGTCCGGGGAGCTGTTTTTT. It specifies CASSEGSGELFF.

This rearrangement joins TRBV10-1 to TRBJ2-3; tentative D call: TRBD2 (7 bases). Germline loops: CDR1 WNHNN, CDR2 SYGVQD (reference sequence). Trimming pared 7 bases from V and 2 bases from J, leaving 13 bases between. The CDR3 length is 14 residues. The CDR3: CASTAGAPTDTQYF. The CDR3 bases are TGCGCCAGCACCGCGGGGGCCCCCACAGATACGCAGTATTTT.

The chain is built from TRBV6-1 and TRBJ1-2, with a possible D match to TRBD1 (5 bases). Germline V gene sequence: CDR1 MNHNS, CDR2 SASEGT. The V gene lost 7 bases and the J gene lost 8 bases, with 23 bases spanning the gap. The CDR3 has 15 residues. In DNA form, the CDR3 reads TGTGCCAGCAACAAGAGGCCGGAGGGGCTCAAAGGCTACACCTTC. Residues: CASNKRPEGLKGYTF.

The chain uses TRBV7-6 and TRBJ2-3; D is uncertain. Trimming removed 6 bases from V and 8 bases from J, with 12 bases in between. The germline V gene has CDR1 SGHVS and CDR2 FNYEAQ. This CDR3 has 12 residues. The CDR3 sequence: CASRDLGSTQYF. The DNA for the CDR3 is TGTGCCAGCAGGGACCTAGGAAGTACGCAGTATTTT.

This rearrangement joins TRBV30 to TRBJ2-1; 9 positions agree with TRBD2. Germline values: CDR1 GTSNPN, CDR2 SVGIG (reference sequence). The CDR3 has 15 residues. J was trimmed by 5 bases and V by 0 bases; bases with no gene match: 5. CDR3 nucleotide sequence: TGTGCCTGGAGTGTGGCTAGCGGGAAGCACAATGAGCAGTTCTTC. This translates into CAWSVASGKHNEQFF.

The chain has TRBV19 and TRBJ2-7; the match to TRBD1 covers 8 bases. This CDR3 region has 17 residues. Germline V gene lookup returns CDR1 LNHDA and CDR2 SQIVND (reference sequence). The V segment lost 1 base and the J segment 3 bases; nucleotides outside the gene matches: 11. In DNA form, the CDR3 reads TGTGCCAGTAGTATAGCGGGGACAGGACCCCCTGGCTACGAGCAGTACTTC. Protein product: CASSIAGTGPPGYEQYF.

The CDR3 DNA sequence: TGCGCCAGCAGTAGGACGGCTAACACTGAAGCTTTCTTT. Protein: CASSRTANTEAFF. The chain employs TRBV10-2 and TRBJ1-1; D uncertain. V was shortened by 5 bases and J by 2 bases, with 9 bases between the two germline ends. The CDR3 has 13 amino acids. The V gene's germline CDR1 is WSHSY and CDR2 SAAADI.

The chain carries TRBV5-4 and TRBJ1-3, with 7 nucleotides matching TRBD1. J was trimmed by 2 bases and V by 3 bases; bases with no gene match: 2. The CDR3 sequence is 14 residues long. CDR1 and CDR2 (germline): SGHNT, YYREEE (reference sequence). The CDR3, as DNA: TGTGCCAGCAGCTCCGGACAGGCTGGAAACACCATATATTTT. Its protein is CASSSGQAGNTIYF.

This chain uses TRBV6-5 with TRBJ2-7; 7 bases match TRBD1. V lost 5 bases and J lost 4; bases outside the gene matches: 8. The germline CDR1 and CDR2 sequences are MNHEY and SVGAGI. This CDR3 comprises 14 residues. In nucleotides, the CDR3 is TGTGCCAGCAGTGAAACCGGACAGGAATACGAGCAGTACTTC. Encoded protein: CASSETGQEYEQYF.

The chain employs TRBV9 and TRBJ1-6; D perhaps matches TRBD1 (5 bases). Trimming removed 3 bases from V and 8 bases from J, with 12 bases in between. Germline V gene sequence: CDR1 SGDLS, CDR2 YYNGEE. This CDR3 region has 14 residues. The CDR3 coding sequence is TGTGCCAGCAGCGGACACAGGTCGGATTCACCCCTCCACTTT. It specifies CASSGHRSDSPLHF.

The V and J genes are TRBV2 and TRBJ1-6, with D possibly TRBD1 on 5 matching bases. This CDR3 comprises 18 residues. V was cut by 2 bases and J by 3 bases, with 17 bases left in between. Germline lookup yields CDR1 SNHLY and CDR2 FYNNEI. CDR3: CASSETPMDTYYNSPLHF. The CDR3 coding sequence is TGTGCCAGCAGTGAAACCCCAATGGACACCTACTATAATTCACCCCTCCACTTT.

The chain is built from TRBV2 and TRBJ1-2, with D tentatively TRBD1 (6 bases). CDR3 length: 14 amino acids. With 5 bases removed from V and 3 bases from J, the gap between germline ends came to 13 bases. The germline V gene encodes CDR1 SNHLY and CDR2 FYNNEI. CDR3 in amino acids: CASSPYDRHYGYTF. The CDR3, as DNA: TGTGCCAGCAGTCCTTATGACAGGCACTATGGCTACACCTTC.

CDR3 bases: TGTGCCAGCAGTGTCCTTGGGTTGTTGGACAATGAGCAGTTCTTC. It yields the protein CASSVLGLLDNEQFF. This chain connects TRBV9 to TRBJ2-1; D not resolved. The germline CDR1 and CDR2 sequences are SGDLS and YYNGEE. There are 15 residues in the CDR3. V lost 5 bases and J 5 bases, leaving 17 bases between the germline ends.

The chain uses TRBV9 and TRBJ2-2; D is unclear. The germline V gene encodes CDR1 SGDLS and CDR2 YYNGEE. The V end lost 0 bases, the J end lost 1 base, and 4 bases lay between the germline ends. The CDR3 spans 14 residues. CDR3 bases: TGTGCCAGCAGCGTAGGCATGAACACCGGGGAGCTGTTTTTT. Translated, it gives CASSVGMNTGELFF. The full variable domain, completed using reference TRBV9 and TRBJ2-2, is DSGVTQTPKHLITATGQRVTLRCSPRSGDLSVYWYQQSLDQGLQFLIQYYNGEERAKGNILERFSAQQFPDLHSELNLSSLELGDSALYFCASSVGMNTGELFFGEGSRLTVL.

The gene calls are TRBV12-5 and TRBJ1-1; D unclear. The length of the CDR3 is 19 residues. CDR1 is LGHNT, CDR2 FRNRAP, per germline. V lost 3 bases, J lost 6 bases, and 29 bases lay in between. CDR3 amino acids: CASGFPPPEITPRRPEAFF. In DNA, the CDR3 is TGTGCTAGTGGTTTCCCCCCCCCGGAGATAACCCCAAGGCGGCCTGAAGCTTTCTTT. The full variable domain, its missing parts supplied by reference TRBV12-5 and TRBJ1-1, is DARVTQTPRHKVTEMGQEVTMRCQPILGHNTVFWYRQTMMQGLELLAYFRNRAPLDDSGMPKDRFSAEMPDATLATLKIQPSEPRDSAVYFCASGFPPPEITPRRPEAFFGQGTRLTVV.

This chain uses TRBV6-5 with TRBJ2-4, with TRBD1 identical over 7 bases. CDR3 length equals 13 residues. Germline lookup yields CDR1 MNHEY and CDR2 SVGAGI. V lost 8 bases and J lost 8; bases outside the gene matches: 9. CDR3 sequence (DNA): TGTGCCAGCTCCCGAACAGGGGCGCACATTCAGTACTTC. Translated: CASSRTGAHIQYF.